These 31 T cell receptor beta chains originate from one sample sequenced in a study of CD8+CD57+ T cells in acquired aplastic anemia. Patients chosen for sequencing had shown CD8+CD57+ cell expansion by flow cytometry. Researchers used genomic DNA as the template to profile TCR beta VDJ and CDR3. MiXCR, run by TCRdb on the reads, gives a single entry per CDR3 protein. The table has around 200,000 distinct CDR3 sequences, approximately 65% seen once. What was sequenced was sorted CD4+, CD8+, or CD8+CD57+ T cells (not recorded which) from PBMCs. These receptors all stem from a human donor with aplastic anemia.

This clonotype was recorded only once. The V gene is TRBV7-9, the J gene TRBJ2-3; 9 bases agree with TRBD2. The CDR3 is 16 residues long. Trimming at V came to 0 bases and at J to 5 bases, leaving 6 bases not matched to a gene. Germline CDR1 and CDR2: SEHNR and FQNEAQ (reference sequence). This CDR3 reads CASSLAAGGRGDTQYF. CDR3 in DNA: TGTGCCAGCAGCTTAGCGGCGGGGGGGCGGGGAGATACGCAGTATTTT.

The chain has TRBV20-1 and TRBJ1-6, with D unclear. CDR3 length: 14 amino acids. V was pared by 5 bases and J by 9 bases, with 17 bases between. Germline CDR1 reads DFQATT; CDR2 reads SNEGSKA (reference sequence). In DNA form, the CDR3 reads TGCAGTGCTTCCACCCACGGCACGGCTTCACCCCTCCACTTT. Translated, it gives CSASTHGTASPLHF.

Remarks on this clonotype: A junction boundary mismatches the germline segment, possibly from a read error. The chain has TRBV6-5 and TRBJ2-2; D not resolved. Germline V gene lookup returns CDR1 MNHEY and CDR2 SVGAGI. This CDR3 is built from 14 residues. CDR3 nucleotides: TGTGCCCGCAGTTACTCGTTTAGGGCCGGGGAGCTGTTTTTT. Its translation is CARSYSFRAGELFF.

This clonotype came up a few times. The chain recombines TRBV19 with TRBJ2-2; D remains unclear. Trimming shortened V by 5 bases and J by 0 bases, and 16 bases separated the two germline ends. Germline V gene lookup returns CDR1 LNHDA and CDR2 SQIVND (reference sequence). This CDR3 contains 17 residues. The CDR3 here is CASSLRTVLSNTGELFF. The CDR3 DNA follows: TGTGCCAGTAGTCTTAGGACGGTCCTCTCGAACACCGGGGAGCTGTTTTTT.

This clonotype appeared a single time. The CDR3 is CASSAGGPHQPQHF. For the CDR3, the DNA is TGTGCCAGCAGCGCTGGGGGCCCCCATCAGCCCCAGCATTTT. The chain links TRBV2 to TRBJ1-5, with D possibly matching TRBD1 (6 bases). V lost 6 bases to trimming and J lost 5 bases, with 14 bases between them. The CDR3 runs 14 residues. Looked up from germline, CDR1 is SNHLY and CDR2 is FYNNEI.

This rearrangement joins TRBV7-9 to TRBJ2-7; possible D gene TRBD2, 6 bases. V was shortened by 4 bases and J by 0 bases, with 13 bases between the two germline ends. CDR1 and CDR2 (germline): SEHNR, FQNEAQ (reference sequence). The CDR3 loop spans 15 amino acids. The DNA of the CDR3 is TGTGCCAGCAGCTCCTCTAGCGCACACTCCTACGAGCAGTACTTC. Protein sequence: CASSSSSAHSYEQYF.

Regarding this clonotype: A clone one base away is much larger, so this may be a read error. Since no conserved phenylalanine or tryptophan closes the CDR3, a read error is the likely cause. The genes are TRBV30 and TRBJ1-1; no clear D. Germline CDR1 is GTSNPN and CDR2 is SVGIG (reference sequence). This CDR3 is built from 13 residues. V was cut by 3 bases and J by 5 bases, with 13 bases left in between. In DNA form, the CDR3 reads TGTGCCTGGAGCATGGGAGGGAGTACTGAAGCTTTCCTT. Residues: CAWSMGGSTEAFL.

V is TRBV5-8 and J is TRBJ1-2; no clear D gene. Germline lookup yields CDR1 SGHTS and CDR2 YDEGEE. The CDR3 extends over 13 amino acids. Trimming removed 1 base at V and 6 bases at J, with 10 bases between. The DNA of the CDR3 is TGTGCCAGCAGCTTGCCCGGGTTGGATGGCTACACCTTC. The encoded protein is CASSLPGLDGYTF.

V is TRBV29-1 and J is TRBJ2-7; D is perhaps TRBD1 or TRBD2 (5 bases each). The length of the CDR3 is 13 residues. Germline CDR1 SQVTM, CDR2 ANQGSEA. Trimming stripped 0 bases from V and 1 base from J, with 7 bases between. The CDR3 DNA reads as TGCAGCGTTGAAGAGGGACGGTCCTACGAGCAGTACTTC. Its translation: CSVEEGRSYEQYF.

The chain links TRBV24-1 to TRBJ2-2; D ambiguous. Trimming removed 3 bases from V and 4 bases from J, with 8 bases in between. Germline-derived CDR1 and CDR2 are KGHDR and SFDVKD. This CDR3 contains 14 residues. CDR3 sequence reads: CATSDGLFTGELFF. Here the CDR3 DNA reads TGTGCCACCAGTGATGGGTTATTCACCGGGGAGCTGTTTTTT.

This clonotype was counted only a few times. The chain carries TRBV5-4 and TRBJ2-7; 9 nucleotides line up with TRBD1. After removal of 4 bases from V and 6 bases from J, the junction contained 8 bases not matched to a gene. The CDR3 loop spans 14 amino acids. Looked up from germline, CDR1 is SGHNT and CDR2 is YYREEE (reference sequence). The CDR3 region is CASSAQQGAGEQYF. CDR3 bases: TGTGCCAGCAGCGCCCAACAGGGGGCAGGCGAGCAGTACTTC.

V usage is TRBV5-4 and J usage is TRBJ2-7; TRBD1 matches at 11 bases. The length of the CDR3 is 17 residues. V lost 1 base, J lost 0 bases, and 6 bases stayed unmatched. Germline-derived CDR1 and CDR2 are SGHNT and YYREEE (reference sequence). In nucleotides, the CDR3 is TGTGCCAGCAGCTTGAGAGGAGGGACAGGGGGCTCCTACGAGCAGTACTTC. This codes for CASSLRGGTGGSYEQYF. Complete variable domain (other parts from reference TRBV5-4 and TRBJ2-7): ETGVTQSPTHLIKTRGQQVTLRCSSQSGHNTVSWYQQALGQGPQFIFQYYREEENGRGNFPPRFSGLQFPNYSSELNVNALELDDSALYLCASSLRGGTGGSYEQYFGPGTRLTVT.

V is TRBV19 and J is TRBJ1-2; D call uncertain. From germline, CDR1 is LNHDA and CDR2 SQIVND (reference sequence). The V gene lost 4 bases and the J gene lost 8 bases, with 14 bases spanning the gap. This CDR3 has 13 amino acids. In DNA form, the CDR3 reads TGTGCCAGTAGTACGTTAGACGGTATCGGCTACACCTTC. It codes for CASSTLDGIGYTF.

V and J are TRBV10-3 and TRBJ2-7; the match to TRBD1 covers 7 bases. This CDR3 spans 13 amino acids. Germline V gene lookup returns CDR1 ENHRY and CDR2 SYGVKD. The J segment lost 2 bases and the V segment lost 5 bases, leaving 3 bases of the junction unmatched. In DNA form, the CDR3 reads TGTGCCATCAGTAGGGACAGCCCCTACGAGCAGTACTTC. Its translation: CAISRDSPYEQYF.

The J gene is TRBJ1-1, the V gene TRBV10-3; D may be TRBD1 (5 bases). This CDR3 comprises 14 residues. Per germline, CDR1 ENHRY and CDR2 SYGVKD. V was pared by 6 bases and J by 5 bases, with 16 bases between. The CDR3 here is CAIRETGGVTEAFF. The CDR3 DNA follows: TGTGCCATCAGAGAAACAGGCGGGGTGACTGAAGCTTTCTTT.

This clonotype has just a few counts. This chain connects TRBV2 to TRBJ2-1; 10 bases are shared with TRBD1. Trimming took 5 bases from V and 3 from J; bases not matched to a gene: 4. This CDR3 is built from 15 residues. Germline V gene data show CDR1 as SNHLY and CDR2 as FYNNEI. This CDR3 is CASSPGQGSYNEQFF. CDR3 nucleotides: TGTGCCAGCAGTCCGGGACAGGGGAGCTACAATGAGCAGTTCTTC.

V and J are TRBV27 and TRBJ1-5, with D unclear. Germline V gives CDR1 MNHEY, CDR2 SMNVEV (reference sequence). The CDR3 totals 12 residues. V was cut by 3 bases and J by 11 bases, with 11 bases left in between. The CDR3, as DNA: TGTGCCAGCAGTTTCCCTGGCGAAGCCCAGCATTTT. Translating gives CASSFPGEAQHF.

This clonotype came up once. This chain joins TRBV7-9 and TRBJ1-1; D remains unclear. The germline V gene encodes CDR1 SEHNR and CDR2 FQNEAQ (reference sequence). This CDR3 contains 14 residues. V lost 3 bases, J lost 3 bases, and 11 bases lay in between. The CDR3, as DNA: TGTGCCAGCAGCTTTTGGGAGGAGGACACTGAAGCTTTCTTT. This sequence encodes CASSFWEEDTEAFF.

The rearrangement links TRBV12-3 or TRBV12-4 to TRBJ2-4, with D perhaps matching TRBD2 (6 bases). The CDR3 is made up of 16 amino acids. Between the trimmed V and J ends, which lost 5 bases and 0 bases, there was a span of 14 bases. The CDR3 DNA sequence: TGTGCCAGCAGTCGAGCGCCGGGACTAGCCAAAAACATTCAGTACTTC. This codes for CASSRAPGLAKNIQYF.

This clonotype was found a few times. The chain recombines TRBV6-2 or TRBV6-3 with TRBJ2-5; no firm D call. This CDR3 is 12 amino acids long. V was clipped by 8 bases and J by 9 bases, with 16 bases between them. Germline V gives CDR1 MNHEY, CDR2 SVGEGT. CDR3: CASARTSQPQYF. The CDR3 nucleotides read TGTGCCAGCGCCAGGACGAGTCAGCCCCAGTACTTC.

On this clonotype: The junction departs from germline at one end; a sequencing error may be responsible. The rearrangement uses TRBV7-8 and TRBJ2-5; D gene ambiguous. In germline, CDR1 is SGHVS, CDR2 FQNEAQ. This CDR3 is built from 14 residues. The CDR3 protein is CASSLAPGPKKRDF. In DNA, the CDR3 is TGTGCCAGCAGCTTAGCGCCTGGACCAAAGAAACGCGACTTC.

The gene calls are TRBV2 and TRBJ1-5; D may be TRBD1 (6 bases). This CDR3 is built from 13 residues. The germline gives CDR1 SNHLY, CDR2 FYNNEI. The germline V and J ends were trimmed by 7 bases and 3 bases, with 10 bases remaining between them. The DNA of the CDR3 is TGTGCCAGCAACCGGGACACCAATCAGCCCCAGCATTTT. Protein product: CASNRDTNQPQHF.

In DNA, the CDR3 is TGTGCCACCAGCGGGGCGGCACCAGACGCATTGGGTCTTCTCACAGATACGCAGTATTTT. Its translation is CATSGAAPDALGLLTDTQYF. This chain links TRBV24-1 with TRBJ2-3, with D possibly called TRBD1 or TRBD2 (5 bases each). The germline V gene has CDR1 KGHDR and CDR2 SFDVKD. There are 20 residues in the CDR3. V shed 7 bases and J shed 2 bases, with 30 bases lying between them.

J is TRBJ1-1 and V is TRBV7-9; D perhaps matches TRBD1 (6 bases). Germline V gene data show CDR1 as SEHNR and CDR2 as FQNEAQ (reference sequence). V dropped 7 bases and J dropped 4 bases, with 13 bases sitting between them. The CDR3 spans 13 residues. CDR3 loop: CASTRQVTTEAFF. CDR3 sequence (DNA): TGTGCCAGCACGAGACAGGTGACCACTGAAGCTTTCTTT. The variable domain in full, with the rest retrieved from reference TRBV7-9 and TRBJ1-1, is DTGVSQNPRHKITKRGQNVTFRCDPISEHNRLYWYRQTLGQGPEFLTYFQNEAQLEKSRLLSDRFSAERPKGSFSTLEIQRTEQGDSAMYLCASTRQVTTEAFFGQGTRLTVV.

This clonotype was observed a few times. The J gene is TRBJ1-1, the V gene TRBV15; D gene unclear. CDR1 is LNHNV and CDR2 is YYDKDF in the germline V gene (reference sequence). This CDR3 has 16 residues. V lost 4 bases, J lost 4 bases, and 19 bases lay in between. The CDR3 loop reads CATSTQKLEGGTEAFF. The CDR3 coding sequence is TGTGCCACCAGCACCCAGAAGTTGGAAGGAGGCACTGAAGCTTTCTTT.

The V call is TRBV25-1, the J call TRBJ2-1; D is uncertain. This CDR3 is 16 amino acids long. Between the trimmed V and J ends, which lost 0 bases and 0 bases, there was a span of 9 bases. Per the germline V gene, CDR1 is MGHDK and CDR2 is SYGVNS. CDR3 in DNA: TGTGCCAGCAGTGAATATAGGGTGAGCTCCTACAATGAGCAGTTCTTC. This encodes CASSEYRVSSYNEQFF.

This clonotype has at least ten counts. The rearrangement joins TRBV2 to TRBJ1-2, with D possibly TRBD1 on 5 matching bases. The V and J ends lost 3 bases and 7 bases respectively, with 18 bases between them. The CDR3 has 15 residues. Germline V CDR1 and CDR2: SNHLY, FYNNEI. The CDR3 coding sequence is TGTGCCAGCAGTGATTTACAGGAAAAGGATCTTGGCTACACCTTC. Protein product: CASSDLQEKDLGYTF.

Only a few counts were recorded for this clonotype. V and J are TRBV10-3 and TRBJ1-5; no firm D call. The germline V gene encodes CDR1 ENHRY and CDR2 SYGVKD. The CDR3 length is 13 residues. V lost 0 bases and J lost 7, with 7 bases in between. The CDR3 coding sequence is TGTGCCATCAGTGAGTCTGCCGACCAGCCCCAGCATTTT. Amino acid sequence: CAISESADQPQHF.

The rearrangement uses TRBV5-4 and TRBJ2-5; D call uncertain. The CDR3 covers 13 residues. The V gene's germline CDR1 is SGHNT and CDR2 YYREEE (reference sequence). V dropped 3 bases and J dropped 7 bases, with 13 bases sitting between them. CDR3 in DNA: TGTGCCAGCAGCTCGAAGGGAACCGGGACCCAGTACTTC. Amino acids: CASSSKGTGTQYF. Together with reference TRBV5-4 and TRBJ2-5, the CDR3 gives the full variable domain: ETGVTQSPTHLIKTRGQQVTLRCSSQSGHNTVSWYQQALGQGPQFIFQYYREEENGRGNFPPRFSGLQFPNYSSELNVNALELDDSALYLCASSSKGTGTQYFGPGTRLLVL.

As to this clonotype: The junction does not match germline at one end; this may be a read error. The J gene is TRBJ1-1, the V gene TRBV15; possible D gene TRBD1, 6 bases. CDR1 is LNHNV, CDR2 YYDKDF, per germline (reference sequence). The CDR3 is made up of 13 amino acids. DNA of the CDR3: TGTGCCACCAGCGAACAGGGTAACACTGAGGCTTTCTTT. Its protein is CATSEQGNTEAFF.

J is TRBJ1-6 and V is TRBV2; D possibly corresponds to TRBD1 (6 bases). The germline V gene encodes CDR1 SNHLY and CDR2 FYNNEI. Between the trimmed V and J ends, which lost 5 bases and 6 bases, there was a span of 23 bases. This CDR3 region has 18 residues. For the CDR3, the DNA is TGTGCCAGCAGTTCCCCTCGGGGGACATCACTTGGTAATTCACCCCTCCACTTT. This gives the protein CASSSPRGTSLGNSPLHF.